The 14 T cell receptor beta chains below come from one sample, sequenced in a study of siplizumab effects on memory and regulatory T cells. Profiling relied on immunoSEQ multiplex PCR, and the TCRdb table lists in-frame clones only, not all of them. The sample holds 95,000 to 100,000 clones; around 90% are singletons and the top ten take around 12%. Input material: non-Treg CD4+ T cells sorted from blood. The receptors here all came from a human donor in good health.

The chain uses TRBV5-4 and TRBJ2-7; D may match TRBD1 or TRBD2 (5 bases each). This CDR3 comprises 14 residues. Germline V gene data show CDR1 as SGHNT and CDR2 as YYREEE (reference sequence). V shed 4 bases and J shed 0 bases, with 11 bases lying between them. The CDR3 region is CASSQRGSSYEQYF. The CDR3 DNA sequence: TGTGCCAGCAGCCAGAGGGGATCCTCCTACGAGCAGTACTTC.

The chain recombines TRBV11-2 with TRBJ2-1, with 10 positions matching TRBD2. V shed 1 base, J shed 0 bases, and the junction held 9 bases outside the gene matches. Germline V lookup: CDR1 SGHAT, CDR2 FQNNGV. This CDR3 is 19 amino acids long. CDR3 DNA: TGTGCCAGCAGCTTAGGCGCTCTAGCGGGAGTCCCCTCCTACAATGAGCAGTTCTTC. Protein: CASSLGALAGVPSYNEQFF.

The V and J genes are TRBV6-5 and TRBJ1-4; TRBD1 aligns across 10 bases. V lost 2 bases to trimming and J lost 9 bases; unmatched junction nucleotides: 6. Germline values: CDR1 MNHEY, CDR2 SVGAGI. This CDR3 has 15 residues. The CDR3 nucleotides read TGTGCCAGCAGTTACGCGGGGACAGGGGCTCAAAAACTGTTTTTT. Protein: CASSYAGTGAQKLFF.

This chain uses TRBV5-1 with TRBJ2-3; 8 positions match TRBD1. V trimming: 1 base; J trimming: 4 bases; junction bases outside the gene matches: 5. The CDR3 covers 15 residues. Germline lookup yields CDR1 SGHRS and CDR2 YFSETQ. CDR3 residues: CASSLSRGLSDTQYF. In DNA form, the CDR3 reads TGCGCCAGCAGCTTGTCCAGGGGGCTTTCAGATACGCAGTATTTT.

Note on this clone: Here the CDR3 omits its conserved ending phenylalanine or tryptophan, so a read error is the likely source. The limits of the CDR3 on the DNA are not certain, so only TCRdb's listed CDR3 is given. This sequence joins TRBV7-6 and TRBJ2-7; TRBD1, the D gene given by the table, was not confirmed from the DNA. The CDR3 extends over 9 residues, inclusive of both ends. CDR1 and CDR2 (germline): SGHVS, FNYEAQ. CDR3 protein: CASSSRDSR.

The count of this clone is one. Germline is not matched at one junction end, which may reflect a read error. J is TRBJ1-2 and V is TRBV3-1 (or the pseudogene TRBV3-2); D is unclear. The CDR3 contains 9 residues. Per the germline V gene, CDR1 is LGHDT and CDR2 is YNNKEL (reference sequence). This CDR3 is CASRGRKSF. CDR3 DNA: TGTGCCAGCAGAGGACGTAAATCCTTC.

The chain couples TRBV18 to TRBJ2-4; D is undetermined. Germline values: CDR1 KGHSH, CDR2 LQKENI. The ends were cut back, 3 bases at V and 4 bases at J, with 7 bases in the middle. The CDR3 sequence is 13 residues long. This chain's CDR3 is CASSPGGKNIQYF. The CDR3 coding sequence is TGTGCCAGCTCACCGGGTGGGAAAAACATTCAGTACTTC.

With regard to this clone: Other DNA sequences of this sample code for an identical CDR3. V usage is TRBV4-2 and J usage is TRBJ1-1; D not certain. V was shortened by 3 bases and J by 4 bases, with 21 bases between the two germline ends. CDR1 LGHNA and CDR2 YNFKEQ come from the germline V gene. This CDR3 contains 17 residues. The CDR3 here is CASSHITRTPVGTEAFF. CDR3 coding DNA: TGTGCCAGCAGCCATATTACTCGGACGCCTGTGGGCACTGAAGCTTTCTTT.

This chain's CDR3 is CASSSGQGYEKLFF. As DNA, the CDR3 is TGTGCCAGCAGCTCGGGACAGGGGTATGAAAAACTGTTTTTT. The V call is TRBV7-9, the J call TRBJ1-4; TRBD1 matches 10 bases. Germline loops: CDR1 SEHNR, CDR2 FQNEAQ (reference sequence). V lost 4 bases to trimming and J lost 6 bases; unmatched junction nucleotides: 2. The CDR3 is 14 amino acids. The full variable domain, rest sourced from reference TRBV7-9 and TRBJ1-4, is DTGVSQNPRHKITKRGQNVTFRCDPISEHNRLYWYRQTLGQGPEFLTYFQNEAQLEKSRLLSDRFSAERPKGSFSTLEIQRTEQGDSAMYLCASSSGQGYEKLFFGSGTQLSVL.

This clone appeared once. The CDR3 region has the DNA TGTGCCTGGACGCCGTGGGACAGGGCGTTGGAGACCCAGTACTTC. Encoded protein: CAWTPWDRALETQYF. The chain employs TRBV30 and TRBJ2-5; 9 nucleotides agree with TRBD1. The junction had 11 bases not matched to a gene; V was cut back by 4 bases and J by 5 bases. Per the germline V gene, CDR1 is GTSNPN and CDR2 is SVGIG (reference sequence). This CDR3 contains 15 residues.

The chain employs TRBV5-1 and TRBJ1-3, with 8 bases matching TRBD1. CDR1 is SGHRS, CDR2 YFSETQ, per germline. This CDR3 has 16 amino acids. Losses at the gene ends were 0 bases for V and 4 bases for J; bases not matched to a gene: 6. The CDR3 sequence: CASSLEQGAAGNTIYF. CDR3 in DNA: TGCGCCAGCAGCTTGGAGCAGGGGGCGGCCGGAAACACCATATATTTT.

The chain uses TRBV19 and TRBJ2-1; D is undetermined. The CDR3 extends over 13 amino acids. V lost 2 bases and J lost 10, with 12 bases in between. Germline V gene sequence: CDR1 LNHDA, CDR2 SQIVND (reference sequence). The CDR3 sequence is CASSINQDGEQFF. The CDR3 region has the DNA TGTGCCAGTAGTATAAATCAGGATGGGGAGCAGTTCTTC.

This rearrangement joins TRBV10-1 to TRBJ2-1, with 8 positions matching TRBD2. The CDR3 extends over 13 amino acids. Per the germline V gene, CDR1 is WNHNN and CDR2 is SYGVQD (reference sequence). The V segment lost 3 bases and the J segment 15 bases; nucleotides outside the gene matches: 10. For the CDR3, the DNA is TGCGCCAGCAGTGACCCAGCGGGAGAGTATGCGTTCTTC. This encodes CASSDPAGEYAFF.

CDR3 residues: CASCRDKAYEQYF. The CDR3 nucleotides read TGTGCCAGCTGCCGGGACAAAGCCTACGAGCAGTACTTC. J is TRBJ2-7 and V is TRBV6-1, with D perhaps TRBD1 (6 bases). The CDR3 totals 13 residues. The germline CDR1 and CDR2 sequences are MNHNS and SASEGT. V shed 8 bases and J shed 2 bases, with 13 bases lying between them.